This T cell receptor (beta chain) was documented in a study of T cells in Graves' hyperthyroidism and ophthalmopathy. Overall study context: At initial diagnosis, before any treatment had begun, peripheral blood was obtained.

What was amplified from RNA transcripts were TCR beta CDR3 regions. The HTBI set primed first-round TCR CDR3 RT-PCR. MiXCR was run by TCRdb on the multiplex PCR reads, yielding one entry per CDR3 protein. The sample lists about 52,000 distinct CDR3 sequences; approximately 52% were seen once. Not enrolled were patients with uncontrolled infection, other autoimmune disease, pregnancy or lactation. This sequence was found in a woman aged 50 to 60 with Graves' ophthalmopathy. Specimen: blood.

CDR3 loop: CASSLTGGQSQYF. CDR3 DNA: TGTGCCAGCAGTTTAACCGGGGGCCAGAGCCAGTACTTC. The chain recombines TRBV28 with TRBJ2-7; D is tentatively TRBD1 or TRBD2 (6 bases each). The CDR3 spans 13 residues. The V gene's germline CDR1 is MDHEN and CDR2 SYDVKM. Trimming removed 2 bases from V and 10 bases from J, with 15 bases in between.